This T cell receptor (beta chain) was retrieved from a study of cytotoxic CD8 clonotypes in ibrutinib-treated CLL. About the study: Response samples followed a median around 12 months of treatment, range 6 to 36. Findings of the study overall: While tracking circulating CD8+ T-cell counts, baseline clonality exceeded that of age-matched healthy donors. Clonality was higher at ibrutinib response and returned toward baseline at progression.

Repertoires were generated with immunoSEQ multiplex PCR, while TCRdb's copy carries only in-frame clones and drops some. The sample gives some 290,000 clones, around four fifths of which show up once; 5% to 7% is in the top ten. For TCR beta libraries, roughly 2.2 micrograms of genomic DNA were obtained from cryopreserved PBMCs. This clone was seen only a few times. Antigen specificity is unknown. This CDR3 has 15 amino acids. V lost 3 bases and J lost 0; bases outside the gene matches: 2. The germline V gene encodes CDR1 ENHRY and CDR2 SYGVKD. The clonotype originates from a human donor with chronic lymphocytic leukemia. The chain has TRBV10-3 and TRBJ2-3; 8 bases map to TRBD2. Sample: PBMCs, taken before ibrutinib treatment. CDR3 nucleotides: TGTGCCATCAGTGAACTAGCGGTAAGCACAGATACGCAGTATTTT. It yields the protein CAISELAVSTDTQYF.